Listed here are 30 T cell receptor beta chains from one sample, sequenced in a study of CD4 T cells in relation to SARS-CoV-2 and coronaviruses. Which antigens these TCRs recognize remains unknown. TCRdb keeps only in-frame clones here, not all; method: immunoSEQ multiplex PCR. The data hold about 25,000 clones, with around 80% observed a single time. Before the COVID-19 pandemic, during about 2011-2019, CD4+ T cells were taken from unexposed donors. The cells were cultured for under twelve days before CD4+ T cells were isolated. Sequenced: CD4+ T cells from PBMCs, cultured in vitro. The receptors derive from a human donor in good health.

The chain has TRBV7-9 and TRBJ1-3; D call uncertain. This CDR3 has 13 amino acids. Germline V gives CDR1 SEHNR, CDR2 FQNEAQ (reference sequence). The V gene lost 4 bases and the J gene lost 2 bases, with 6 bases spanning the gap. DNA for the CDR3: TGTGCCAGCAGCTCCCTAACTGGAAACACCATATATTTT. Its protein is CASSSLTGNTIYF. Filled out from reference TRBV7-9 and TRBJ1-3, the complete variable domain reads DTGVSQNPRHKITKRGQNVTFRCDPISEHNRLYWYRQTLGQGPEFLTYFQNEAQLEKSRLLSDRFSAERPKGSFSTLEIQRTEQGDSAMYLCASSSLTGNTIYFGEGSWLTVV.

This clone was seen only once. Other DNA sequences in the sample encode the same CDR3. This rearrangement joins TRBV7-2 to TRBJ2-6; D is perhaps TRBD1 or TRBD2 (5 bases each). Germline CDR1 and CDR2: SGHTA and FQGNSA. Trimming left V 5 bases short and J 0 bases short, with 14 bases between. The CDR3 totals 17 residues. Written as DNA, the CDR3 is TGTGCCAGCAGCCTACGGGGCGCCTCCTCTGGGGCCAACGTCCTGACTTTC. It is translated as CASSLRGASSGANVLTF.

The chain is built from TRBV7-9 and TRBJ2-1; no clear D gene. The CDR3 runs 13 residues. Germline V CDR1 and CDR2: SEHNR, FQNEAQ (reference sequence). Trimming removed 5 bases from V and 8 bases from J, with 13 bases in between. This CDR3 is CASSQSQNHEQFF. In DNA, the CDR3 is TGTGCCAGCAGCCAATCCCAGAACCATGAGCAGTTCTTC.

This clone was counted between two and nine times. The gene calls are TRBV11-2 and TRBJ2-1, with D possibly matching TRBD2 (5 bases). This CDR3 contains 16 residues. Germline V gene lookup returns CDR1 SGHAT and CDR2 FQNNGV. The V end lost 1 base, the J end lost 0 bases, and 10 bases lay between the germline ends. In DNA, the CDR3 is TGTGCCAGCAGCTTAGGCCTAGCCCCCTCCTACAATGAGCAGTTCTTC. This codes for CASSLGLAPSYNEQFF.

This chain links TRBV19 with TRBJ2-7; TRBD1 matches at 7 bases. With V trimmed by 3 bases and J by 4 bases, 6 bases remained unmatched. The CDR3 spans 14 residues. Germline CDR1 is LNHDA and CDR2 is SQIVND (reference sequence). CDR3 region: CASSIHTGEYEQYF. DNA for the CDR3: TGTGCCAGTAGTATCCACACAGGGGAATACGAGCAGTACTTC.

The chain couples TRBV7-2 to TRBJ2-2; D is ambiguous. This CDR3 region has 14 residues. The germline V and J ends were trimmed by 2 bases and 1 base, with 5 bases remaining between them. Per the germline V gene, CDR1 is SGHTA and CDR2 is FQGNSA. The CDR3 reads CASSLIVNTGELFF. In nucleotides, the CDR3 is TGTGCCAGCAGCTTAATCGTGAACACCGGGGAGCTGTTTTTT.

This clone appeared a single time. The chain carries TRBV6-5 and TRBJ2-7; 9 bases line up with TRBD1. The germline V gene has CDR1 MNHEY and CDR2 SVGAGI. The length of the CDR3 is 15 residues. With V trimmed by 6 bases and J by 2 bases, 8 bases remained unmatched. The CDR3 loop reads CASRPGQGGTYEQYF. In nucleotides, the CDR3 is TGTGCCAGCAGGCCGGGACAGGGTGGCACCTACGAGCAGTACTTC.

CDR3 nucleotide sequence: TGTGCCAGCACCTTAGCGGGAGTCTACAATGAGCAGTTCTTC. Protein sequence: CASTLAGVYNEQFF. This chain joins TRBV5-4 and TRBJ2-1; TRBD2 aligns across 9 bases. This CDR3 has 14 amino acids. Losses at the gene ends were 6 bases for V and 3 bases for J; bases not matched to a gene: 4. Germline loops: CDR1 SGHNT, CDR2 YYREEE (reference sequence). Full variable domain (missing parts from reference TRBV5-4 and TRBJ2-1): ETGVTQSPTHLIKTRGQQVTLRCSSQSGHNTVSWYQQALGQGPQFIFQYYREEENGRGNFPPRFSGLQFPNYSSELNVNALELDDSALYLCASTLAGVYNEQFFGPGTRLTVL.

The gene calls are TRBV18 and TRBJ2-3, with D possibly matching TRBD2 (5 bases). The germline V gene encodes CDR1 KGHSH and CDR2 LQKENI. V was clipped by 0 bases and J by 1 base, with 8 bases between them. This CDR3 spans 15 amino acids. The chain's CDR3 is CASSPPVGGTDTQYF. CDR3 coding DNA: TGTGCCAGCTCACCACCAGTCGGGGGCACAGATACGCAGTATTTT.

The CDR3 here is CASSQALLETQYF. The CDR3 bases are TGCGCCAGCAGCCAAGCCCTGTTAGAGACCCAGTACTTC. The chain combines TRBV4-1 with TRBJ2-5; D is unresolved. This CDR3 has 13 residues. The V gene lost 1 base and the J gene lost 4 bases, with 7 bases spanning the gap. Germline loops: CDR1 MGHRA, CDR2 YSYEKL.

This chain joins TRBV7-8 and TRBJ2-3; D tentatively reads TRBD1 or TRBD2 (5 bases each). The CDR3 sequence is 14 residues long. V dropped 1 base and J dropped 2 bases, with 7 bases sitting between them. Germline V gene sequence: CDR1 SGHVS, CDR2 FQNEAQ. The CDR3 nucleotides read TGTGCCAGCAGCTTAGTCGGGACCACAGATACGCAGTATTTT. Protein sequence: CASSLVGTTDTQYF.

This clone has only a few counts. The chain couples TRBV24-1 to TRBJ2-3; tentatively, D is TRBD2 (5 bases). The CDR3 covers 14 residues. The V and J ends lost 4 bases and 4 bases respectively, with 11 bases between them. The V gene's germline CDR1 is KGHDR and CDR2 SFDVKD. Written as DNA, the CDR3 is TGTGCCACCAGTGAGGAGAGGAGGTCAGATACGCAGTATTTT. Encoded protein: CATSEERRSDTQYF.

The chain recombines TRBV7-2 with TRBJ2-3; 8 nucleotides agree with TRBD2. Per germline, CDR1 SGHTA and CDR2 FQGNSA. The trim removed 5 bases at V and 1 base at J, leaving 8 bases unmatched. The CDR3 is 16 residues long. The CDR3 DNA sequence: TGTGCCAGCAGCCCACCGGGCGGGGGGCGCACAGATACGCAGTATTTT. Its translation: CASSPPGGGRTDTQYF.

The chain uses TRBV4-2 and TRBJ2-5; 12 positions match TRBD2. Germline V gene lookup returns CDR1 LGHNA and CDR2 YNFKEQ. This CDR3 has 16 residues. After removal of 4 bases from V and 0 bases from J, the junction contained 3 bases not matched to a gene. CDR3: CASSRTSGTNQETQYF. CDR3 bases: TGTGCCAGCAGCCGGACTAGCGGGACCAACCAAGAGACCCAGTACTTC.

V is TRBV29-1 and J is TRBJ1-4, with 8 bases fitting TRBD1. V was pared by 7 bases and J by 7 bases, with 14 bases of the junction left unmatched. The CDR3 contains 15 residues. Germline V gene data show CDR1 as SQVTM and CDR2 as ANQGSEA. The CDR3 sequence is CSATLRAGGSEKLFF. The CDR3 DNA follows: TGCAGCGCCACCCTGAGGGCAGGGGGCAGTGAAAAACTGTTTTTT.

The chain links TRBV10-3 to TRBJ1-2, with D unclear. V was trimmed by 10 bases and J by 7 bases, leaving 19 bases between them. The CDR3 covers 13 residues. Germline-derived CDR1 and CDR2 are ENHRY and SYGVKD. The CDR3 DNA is TGTGCCACCGCGGCCTCCGTCATGGGTGGCTACACCTTC. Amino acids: CATAASVMGGYTF.

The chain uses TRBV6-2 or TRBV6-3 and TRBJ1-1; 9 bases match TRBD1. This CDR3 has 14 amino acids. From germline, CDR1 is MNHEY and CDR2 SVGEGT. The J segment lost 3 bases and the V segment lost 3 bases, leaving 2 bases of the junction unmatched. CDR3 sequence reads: CASSYDRGYTEAFF. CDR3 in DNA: TGTGCCAGCAGTTATGACAGGGGGTACACTGAAGCTTTCTTT.

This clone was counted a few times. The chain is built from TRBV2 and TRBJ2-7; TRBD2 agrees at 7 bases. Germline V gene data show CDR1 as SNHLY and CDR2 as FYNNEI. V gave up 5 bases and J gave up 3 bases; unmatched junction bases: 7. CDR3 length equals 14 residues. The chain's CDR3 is CASSSAGAHYEQYF. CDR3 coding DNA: TGTGCCAGCAGTTCTGCGGGAGCTCACTACGAGCAGTACTTC.

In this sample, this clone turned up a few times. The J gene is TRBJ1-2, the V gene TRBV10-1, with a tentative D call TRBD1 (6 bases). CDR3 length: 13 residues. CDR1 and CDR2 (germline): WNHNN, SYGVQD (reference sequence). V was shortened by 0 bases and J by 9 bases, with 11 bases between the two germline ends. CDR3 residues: CASSESGGTSYTF. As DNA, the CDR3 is TGCGCCAGCAGTGAGTCAGGGGGGACAAGCTACACCTTC.

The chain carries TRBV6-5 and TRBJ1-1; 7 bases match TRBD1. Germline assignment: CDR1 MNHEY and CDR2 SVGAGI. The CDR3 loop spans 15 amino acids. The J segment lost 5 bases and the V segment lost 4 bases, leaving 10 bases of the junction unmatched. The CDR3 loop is CASSSKDRLATEAFF. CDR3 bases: TGTGCCAGCAGTTCCAAGGACAGGCTTGCAACTGAAGCTTTCTTT.

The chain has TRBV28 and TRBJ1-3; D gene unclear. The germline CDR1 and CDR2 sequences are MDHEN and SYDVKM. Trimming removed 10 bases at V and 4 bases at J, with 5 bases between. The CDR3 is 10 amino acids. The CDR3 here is CATAGNTIYF. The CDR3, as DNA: TGTGCCACCGCCGGAAACACCATATATTTT.

This chain's CDR3 is CASRDLLAGGPNEQFF. The CDR3 DNA reads as TGCGCCAGCAGAGACTTACTAGCGGGAGGCCCAAATGAGCAGTTCTTC. The rearrangement joins TRBV10-2 to TRBJ2-1, with TRBD2 matching over 12 bases. V shed 6 bases, J shed 7 bases, and the junction held 10 bases outside the gene matches. The CDR3 extends over 16 amino acids. The germline V gene encodes CDR1 WSHSY and CDR2 SAAADI.

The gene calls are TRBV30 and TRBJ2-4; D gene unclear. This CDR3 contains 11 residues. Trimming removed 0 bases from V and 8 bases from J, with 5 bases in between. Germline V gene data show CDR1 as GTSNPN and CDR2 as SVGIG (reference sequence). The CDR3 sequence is CAWSVGYIQYF. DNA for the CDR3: TGTGCCTGGAGTGTTGGGTACATTCAGTACTTC.

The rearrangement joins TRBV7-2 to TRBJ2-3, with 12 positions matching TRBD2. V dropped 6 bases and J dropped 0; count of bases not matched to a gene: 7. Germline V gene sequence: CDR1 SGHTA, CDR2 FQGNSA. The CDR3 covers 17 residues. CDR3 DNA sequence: TGTGCCAGCAGTCGAGGACTAGCGGGGTCTAGCACAGATACGCAGTATTTT. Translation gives CASSRGLAGSSTDTQYF. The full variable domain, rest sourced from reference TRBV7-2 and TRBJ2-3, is GAGVSQSPSNKVTEKGKDVELRCDPISGHTALYWYRQSLGQGLEFLIYFQGNSAPDKSGLPSDRFSAERTGGSVSTLTIQRTQQEDSAVYLCASSRGLAGSSTDTQYFGPGTRLTVL.

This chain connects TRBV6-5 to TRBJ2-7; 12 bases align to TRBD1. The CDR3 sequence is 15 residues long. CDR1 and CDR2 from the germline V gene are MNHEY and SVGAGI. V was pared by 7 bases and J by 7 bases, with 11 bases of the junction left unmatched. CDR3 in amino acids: CASTVVGQGASEQYF. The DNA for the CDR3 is TGTGCCAGCACCGTCGTGGGACAGGGGGCGAGTGAGCAGTACTTC.

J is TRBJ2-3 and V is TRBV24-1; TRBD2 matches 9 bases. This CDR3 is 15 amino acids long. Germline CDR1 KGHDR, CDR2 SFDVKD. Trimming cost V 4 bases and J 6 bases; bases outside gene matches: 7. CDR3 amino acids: CATSDPGLASDTQYF. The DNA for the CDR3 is TGTGCCACCAGTGACCCGGGACTAGCCAGTGATACGCAGTATTTT.

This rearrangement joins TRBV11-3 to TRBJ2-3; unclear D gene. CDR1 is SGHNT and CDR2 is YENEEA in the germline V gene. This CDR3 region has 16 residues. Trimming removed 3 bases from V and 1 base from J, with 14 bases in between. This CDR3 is CASSFGPGPGTDTQYF. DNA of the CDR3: TGTGCCAGCAGCTTCGGTCCCGGGCCTGGCACAGATACGCAGTATTTT.

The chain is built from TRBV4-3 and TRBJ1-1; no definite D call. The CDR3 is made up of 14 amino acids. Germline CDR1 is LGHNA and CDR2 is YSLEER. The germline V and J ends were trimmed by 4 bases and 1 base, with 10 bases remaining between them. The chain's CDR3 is CASSPRWRNTEAFF. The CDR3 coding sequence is TGCGCCAGCAGCCCAAGGTGGAGGAACACTGAAGCTTTCTTT.

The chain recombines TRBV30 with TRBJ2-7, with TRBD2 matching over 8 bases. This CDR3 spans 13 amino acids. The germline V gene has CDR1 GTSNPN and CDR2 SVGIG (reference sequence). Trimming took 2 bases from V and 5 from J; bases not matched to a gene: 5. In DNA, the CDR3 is TGTGCCTGGAGTTCCAGCGGGAGAGACGAGCAGTACTTC. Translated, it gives CAWSSSGRDEQYF.

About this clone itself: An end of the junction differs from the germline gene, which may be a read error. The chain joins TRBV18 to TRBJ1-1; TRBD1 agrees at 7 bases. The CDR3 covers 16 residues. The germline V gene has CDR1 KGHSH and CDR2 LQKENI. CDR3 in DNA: TGTGCCAGCTCCCCACAGGGGACTGGCCTGAACACTGAAGCTTTCTTT. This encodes CASSPQGTGLNTEAFF.